The 2 T cell receptor beta chains below were found in one sample sequenced in a study of blood T cell repertoires in COVID-19. Profiled with immunoSEQ multiplex PCR; TCRdb holds only in-frame clones, not every one. The sample comprises some 100,000 clones, 70% to 90% of which are singletons, and approximately 4.8% rests with the top ten. The specimen was peripheral blood. The receptors originated from a woman older than 75 with active COVID-19.

This chain links TRBV9 with TRBJ1-2, with D tentatively TRBD1 (5 bases). Trimming cost V 3 bases and J 2 bases, with 14 bases left between them. The germline V gene has CDR1 SGDLS and CDR2 YYNGEE. The CDR3 extends over 15 amino acids. This chain's CDR3 is CASSAGGGSNYGYTF. In DNA form, the CDR3 reads TGTGCCAGCAGCGCGGGGGGAGGGTCCAACTATGGCTACACCTTC.

This clone was found once. This rearrangement joins TRBV18 to TRBJ2-2, with D possibly TRBD1 on 6 matching bases. V was shortened by 4 bases and J by 6 bases, with 12 bases between the two germline ends. This CDR3 region has 14 residues. Germline assignment: CDR1 KGHSH and CDR2 LQKENI. CDR3 sequence (DNA): TGTGCCAGCTCACTCCAGGGGATGCCCGGGGAGCTGTTTTTT. It codes for CASSLQGMPGELFF.